This entry lists 19 T cell receptor beta chains sequenced from one sample in a study of yellow fever vaccine responses in identical twins. TCRdb re-analysed the RT-PCR reads in MiXCR, keeping a single row per CDR3 protein. The sample holds about 10,000 distinct CDR3 sequences, approximately 82% seen once. Specimen: T cells from blood (PBMCs), unsorted or a sorted subset (not recorded which), collected before or after yellow fever vaccination (not recorded which). Source of these receptors: a woman under 30 who received the yellow fever vaccine.

This chain links TRBV9 with TRBJ2-7; 11 nucleotides line up with TRBD2. The germline CDR1 and CDR2 sequences are SGDLS and YYNGEE. The length of the CDR3 is 16 residues. The V gene end was trimmed by 0 bases and the J gene end by 2 bases; junction bases not matched to a gene: 4. This CDR3 is CASSVGASGGTYEQYF. CDR3 in DNA: TGTGCCAGCAGCGTAGGGGCTAGCGGGGGGACCTACGAGCAGTACTTC.

This clonotype came up a few times. This chain links TRBV12-3 or TRBV12-4 with TRBJ2-2, with TRBD2 matching 7 bases. V was pared by 0 bases and J by 5 bases, with 9 bases of the junction left unmatched. This CDR3 spans 17 amino acids. CDR3 loop: CASSLALSGIGTGELFF. The CDR3 region has the DNA TGTGCCAGCAGTTTAGCGCTAAGCGGGATAGGAACCGGGGAGCTGTTTTTT.

The rearrangement uses TRBV4-3 and TRBJ1-3; D gene unclear. CDR3 length: 17 amino acids. In germline, CDR1 is LGHNA, CDR2 YSLEER. V was pared by 4 bases and J by 0 bases, with 16 bases between. CDR3 protein: CASSLSPRFYSGNTIYF. The CDR3 region has the DNA TGCGCCAGCAGCCTTTCCCCCCGTTTTTACTCTGGAAACACCATATATTTT.

This chain links TRBV5-5 with TRBJ2-3; 10 bases match TRBD2. Germline assignment: CDR1 SGHKS and CDR2 YYEKEE (reference sequence). The V and J ends lost 4 bases and 4 bases, in that order; junction bases with no gene match: 3. The CDR3 runs to 14 residues. CDR3 region: CASSPGLAADTQYF. The CDR3 bases are TGTGCCAGCAGCCCTGGACTAGCGGCAGATACGCAGTATTTT.

The chain couples TRBV19 to TRBJ1-4; 7 bases agree with TRBD1. This CDR3 is built from 14 residues. Germline CDR1 LNHDA, CDR2 SQIVND (reference sequence). V lost 6 bases, J lost 8 bases, and 9 bases stayed unmatched. CDR3 nucleotide sequence: TGTGCCAGTAGCCGCGGACAGGCCAGAGAAAAACTGTTTTTT. Its protein product is CASSRGQAREKLFF.

V is TRBV29-1 and J is TRBJ2-2, with D unresolved. V lost 2 bases and J 7 bases, leaving 14 bases between the germline ends. CDR1 SQVTM and CDR2 ANQGSEA come from the germline V gene. The CDR3 loop spans 14 amino acids. The CDR3 DNA reads TGCAGCGTTGAAAGCGACTCCCAAGGCGGGGAGCTGTTTTTT. Translating gives CSVESDSQGGELFF.

The chain couples TRBV18 to TRBJ2-3, with 16 positions matching TRBD2. V lost 3 bases to trimming and J lost 2 bases; unmatched junction nucleotides: 5. Germline CDR1 KGHSH, CDR2 LQKENI. The CDR3 has 18 residues. The chain's CDR3 is CASSPPGLAGGSTDTQYF. Here the CDR3 DNA reads TGTGCCAGCTCACCCCCGGGACTAGCGGGGGGGTCCACAGATACGCAGTATTTT. The full variable domain, with the rest looked up from reference TRBV18 and TRBJ2-3, is NAGVMQNPRHLVRRRGQEARLRCSPMKGHSHVYWYRQLPEEGLKFMVYLQKENIIDESGMPKERFSAEFPKEGPSILRIQQVVRGDSAAYFCASSPPGLAGGSTDTQYFGPGTRLTVL.

The V and J genes are TRBV19 and TRBJ1-5, with unresolved D. The V end lost 5 bases, the J end lost 0 bases, and 20 bases lay between the germline ends. The germline V gene has CDR1 LNHDA and CDR2 SQIVND (reference sequence). The CDR3 runs 18 residues. The CDR3 loop is CASSAPPQIFYSNQPQHF. CDR3 DNA sequence: TGTGCCAGTAGTGCCCCCCCCCAGATTTTTTATAGCAATCAGCCCCAGCATTTT.

This chain joins TRBV7-9 and TRBJ2-1, with D possibly being TRBD1 (6 bases). CDR3 length: 14 amino acids. V was trimmed by 3 bases and J by 5 bases, leaving 11 bases between them. From germline, CDR1 is SEHNR and CDR2 FQNEAQ (reference sequence). In DNA, the CDR3 is TGTGCCAGCAGCTTCACAGGGAAGGACAATGAGCAGTTCTTC. It specifies CASSFTGKDNEQFF.

The chain is built from TRBV11-1 and TRBJ1-1, with D unresolved. V lost 4 bases, J lost 4 bases, and 7 bases lay in between. This CDR3 has 12 residues. Germline-derived CDR1 and CDR2 are SGHAT and FQDESV (reference sequence). The CDR3 sequence is CASSWAGTEAFF. Written as DNA, the CDR3 is TGTGCCAGCAGCTGGGCGGGCACTGAAGCTTTCTTT.

The chain is built from TRBV29-1 and TRBJ2-5; D gene ambiguous. Germline V lookup: CDR1 SQVTM, CDR2 ANQGSEA. Trimming took 6 bases from V and 1 from J, leaving 18 bases between them. This CDR3 region has 15 residues. DNA for the CDR3: TGCAGCGTCCCCGAGGCTCCCCCTGCCCAAGAGACCCAGTACTTC. It yields the protein CSVPEAPPAQETQYF.

The rearrangement uses TRBV2 and TRBJ2-1; 8 nucleotides align to TRBD1. This CDR3 spans 15 amino acids. The V gene's germline CDR1 is SNHLY and CDR2 FYNNEI. Germline trimming cut 6 bases from V and 0 bases from J; bases unmatched to any gene: 4. The CDR3 region is CASRGGTGSYNEQFF. For the CDR3, the DNA is TGTGCCAGCAGAGGGGGGACAGGCTCCTACAATGAGCAGTTCTTC.

This clonotype has just a few counts. The V and J genes are TRBV19 and TRBJ1-1; tentatively, D is TRBD1 (5 bases). The CDR3 sequence is 13 residues long. Trimming stripped 7 bases from V and 1 base from J, with 10 bases between. CDR1 and CDR2 from the germline V gene are LNHDA and SQIVND (reference sequence). The CDR3 nucleotides are TGTGCCAGTAAAAGGGGAGAGAACACTGAAGCTTTCTTT. Amino acids: CASKRGENTEAFF.

The chain recombines TRBV19 with TRBJ2-7; D gene ambiguous. The V end was cut by 2 bases, the J end by 2 bases, with 13 bases between. CDR1 and CDR2 from the germline V gene are LNHDA and SQIVND (reference sequence). The CDR3 has 15 amino acids. CDR3: CASSITTGAAYEQYF. In DNA form, the CDR3 reads TGTGCCAGTAGTATAACGACGGGCGCTGCCTACGAGCAGTACTTC. Full variable domain (outside the CDR3, taken from reference TRBV19 and TRBJ2-7): DGGITQSPKYLFRKEGQNVTLSCEQNLNHDAMYWYRQDPGQGLRLIYYSQIVNDFQKGDIAEGYSVSREKKESFPLTVTSAQKNPTAFYLCASSITTGAAYEQYFGPGTRLTVT.

CDR3 amino acids: CASNPPYEQYF. As DNA, the CDR3 is TGTGCCAGCAATCCCCCCTACGAGCAGTACTTC. The V gene is TRBV2, the J gene TRBJ2-7; D ambiguous. Germline V CDR1 and CDR2: SNHLY, FYNNEI. V gave up 7 bases and J gave up 2 bases, with 6 bases separating them. The CDR3 runs 11 residues.

The chain employs TRBV5-1 and TRBJ1-1; D unresolved. The germline CDR1 and CDR2 sequences are SGHRS and YFSETQ. The germline V and J ends were trimmed by 0 bases and 1 base, with 7 bases remaining between them. The CDR3 runs 14 residues. CDR3 sequence (DNA): TGCGCCAGCAGCTTGGGTCAACAGAACACTGAAGCTTTCTTT. It translates to CASSLGQQNTEAFF.

The chain has TRBV2 and TRBJ1-6; a weak D match, TRBD1 (5 bases). CDR3 length: 14 residues. V lost 6 bases to trimming and J lost 10 bases, with 16 bases between them. Germline CDR1 reads SNHLY; CDR2 reads FYNNEI. CDR3 in DNA: TGTGCCAGCAGCCCGGAGGGGCGCGGGTCACCCCTCCACTTT. Its protein is CASSPEGRGSPLHF.

The chain uses TRBV7-9 and TRBJ1-1; D is ambiguous. Germline CDR1 and CDR2: SEHNR and FQNEAQ (reference sequence). The CDR3 covers 15 residues. V lost 7 bases and J lost 4, with 19 bases in between. The CDR3 loop is CASTESRYPRTEAFF. CDR3 DNA sequence: TGTGCCAGCACCGAAAGCAGGTACCCACGCACTGAAGCTTTCTTT.

The V and J genes are TRBV29-1 and TRBJ2-7, with unresolved D. The germline gives CDR1 SQVTM, CDR2 ANQGSEA. The CDR3 sequence is 15 residues long. Trimming cost V 6 bases and J 2 bases, with 20 bases left between them. CDR3 nucleotides: TGCAGCGTAGCTAGACCCGGAATAGTCCCCTACGAGCAGTACTTC. Amino acid sequence: CSVARPGIVPYEQYF.